What follows are 18 T cell receptor beta chains derived from one specimen sequenced in a study of blood T cell repertoires in COVID-19. This table comes from immunoSEQ multiplex PCR, and its TCRdb copy is limited to in-frame clones, with some not included. Here the sample spans roughly 65,000 clones, about 82% being singletons. Material: peripheral blood. The source of these receptors is a man aged 45 to 65 with acute or convalescent COVID-19.

This sequence joins TRBV2 and TRBJ1-2; D remains unclear. From germline, CDR1 is SNHLY and CDR2 FYNNEI. V was clipped by 6 bases and J by 2 bases, with 16 bases between them. The length of the CDR3 is 15 residues. The CDR3 sequence is CASRENTEANYGYTF. CDR3 DNA: TGTGCCAGCAGAGAAAATACAGAAGCCAACTATGGCTACACCTTC.

The chain combines TRBV9 with TRBJ2-2; D possibly corresponds to TRBD1 (6 bases). This CDR3 is built from 16 residues. V was shortened by 4 bases and J by 5 bases, with 18 bases between the two germline ends. Germline lookup yields CDR1 SGDLS and CDR2 YYNGEE. The CDR3 spells CASSPRTDRGTGELFF. Here the CDR3 DNA reads TGTGCCAGCAGCCCGAGAACGGACAGAGGAACCGGGGAGCTGTTTTTT.

The V and J genes are TRBV5-8 and TRBJ2-5; D perhaps matches TRBD1 (5 bases). V lost 4 bases to trimming and J lost 5 bases, with 12 bases between them. The length of the CDR3 is 13 residues. Germline-derived CDR1 and CDR2 are SGHTS and YDEGEE. CDR3 DNA: TGTGCCAGCAGCCAGGACACCAGGGAGACCCAGTACTTC. Encoded protein: CASSQDTRETQYF.

The gene calls are TRBV20-1 and TRBJ1-2; 9 positions agree with TRBD1. V gave up 3 bases and J gave up 4 bases; unmatched junction bases: 3. Germline CDR1 is DFQATT and CDR2 is SNEGSKA (reference sequence). The CDR3 extends over 13 amino acids. The CDR3 here is CSASPGQGYGYTF. DNA for the CDR3: TGCAGTGCTAGTCCGGGACAGGGCTATGGCTACACCTTC.

As regards this clone: Different DNA sequences within this sample yield the same CDR3. The V gene is TRBV19, the J gene TRBJ2-7, with 10 bases matching TRBD2. With 9 bases clipped from V and 5 bases from J, the junction kept 13 bases outside the gene matches. Germline V gene sequence: CDR1 LNHDA, CDR2 SQIVND (reference sequence). This CDR3 region has 15 residues. The CDR3 DNA follows: TGTGCCAGCAGAGTCCTAGCGGGAGTAAGTCACGAGCAGTACTTC. It specifies CASRVLAGVSHEQYF.

The V and J genes are TRBV5-1 and TRBJ2-2; 10 nucleotides align to TRBD1. Per germline, CDR1 SGHRS and CDR2 YFSETQ. Losses at the gene ends were 4 bases for V and 1 base for J; bases not matched to a gene: 4. This CDR3 spans 16 amino acids. CDR3 sequence: CASSTRTGGNTGELFF. The CDR3 bases are TGCGCCAGCAGCACGAGGACAGGGGGGAACACCGGGGAGCTGTTTTTT.

With regard to this clone: The same CDR3 can be traced to other DNA sequences in this sample. This rearrangement joins TRBV15 to TRBJ1-4; D not resolved. Trimming took off 0 bases at V and 5 bases at J, with 10 bases between the two ends. The CDR3 is 15 amino acids. Germline V gives CDR1 LNHNV, CDR2 YYDKDF (reference sequence). The DNA of the CDR3 is TGTGCCACCAGCAGAGACCGGGGATCCAATGAAAAACTGTTTTTT. Translating gives CATSRDRGSNEKLFF. Complete variable domain (other parts from reference TRBV15 and TRBJ1-4): DAMVIQNPRYQVTQFGKPVTLSCSQTLNHNVMYWYQQKSSQAPKLLFHYYDKDFNNEADTPDNFQSRRPNTSFCFLDIRSPGLGDTAMYLCATSRDRGSNEKLFFGSGTQLSVL.

The V gene is TRBV9, the J gene TRBJ2-1; D may be TRBD2 (5 bases). V was cut by 1 base and J by 7 bases, with 18 bases left in between. Germline V gives CDR1 SGDLS, CDR2 YYNGEE. There are 16 residues in the CDR3. CDR3: CASSVMSGPSGNEQFF. The CDR3 DNA sequence: TGTGCCAGCAGCGTAATGAGTGGACCCTCGGGAAATGAGCAGTTCTTC.

CDR3 amino acids: CASGRGIYEQYF. The CDR3, as DNA: TGTGCTAGTGGTCGGGGTATCTACGAGCAGTACTTC. The V and J genes are TRBV12-5 and TRBJ2-7; D perhaps matches TRBD2 (5 bases). The CDR3 spans 12 residues. Trimming removed 5 bases from V and 3 bases from J, with 8 bases in between. Germline CDR1 and CDR2: LGHNT and FRNRAP.

This clone came up once. V gene TRBV5-6 combines with J gene TRBJ1-1, with D uncertain. V was cut by 0 bases and J by 6 bases, with 15 bases left in between. The CDR3 consists of 15 residues. CDR1 is SGHDT, CDR2 YYEEEE, per germline. In DNA, the CDR3 is TGTGCCAGCAGCTTGGATGGGAGGGTAGGAGCTGAAGCTTTCTTT. It translates to CASSLDGRVGAEAFF.

The chain recombines TRBV27 with TRBJ2-7; 7 bases fit TRBD2. J lost 6 bases, V lost 0 bases, and 5 bases had no gene match. Looked up from germline, CDR1 is MNHEY and CDR2 is SMNVEV (reference sequence). The CDR3 loop spans 14 amino acids. The CDR3 coding sequence is TGTGCCAGCAGTTTATCGCCTAGCGGAGGCGAGCAGTACTTC. It yields the protein CASSLSPSGGEQYF.

The sample holds a few counts of this clone. The chain uses TRBV28 and TRBJ2-1; D may be TRBD1 (6 bases). V lost 2 bases to trimming and J lost 0 bases, with 11 bases between them. Germline values: CDR1 MDHEN, CDR2 SYDVKM. This CDR3 is 16 amino acids long. CDR3 loop: CASSLRGSSSYNEQFF. In DNA, the CDR3 is TGTGCCAGCAGTTTAAGGGGGTCGAGCTCCTACAATGAGCAGTTCTTC.

The chain employs TRBV11-2 and TRBJ2-2; TRBD2 matches at 8 bases. This CDR3 region has 14 residues. J lost 7 bases, V lost 4 bases, and 5 bases had no gene match. The V gene's germline CDR1 is SGHAT and CDR2 FQNNGV. The CDR3 sequence is CASSSQAGGGELFF. The CDR3 nucleotides read TGTGCCAGCAGCTCTCAGGCGGGGGGCGGGGAGCTGTTTTTT.

This clone came up once. The chain carries TRBV14 and TRBJ2-2; tentative D call: TRBD2 (5 bases). Deletions cut 4 bases from V and 6 bases from J, with 12 bases between. The CDR3 contains 14 residues. From germline, CDR1 is SGHDN and CDR2 FVKESK. In DNA, the CDR3 is TGTGCCAGCAGCCTGCGGGTGAGGGCCGGGGAGCTGTTTTTT. This gives the protein CASSLRVRAGELFF.

This clone was recorded a few times. The identical CDR3 is also encoded by other nucleotide sequences in the sample. In nucleotides, the CDR3 is TGTGCCAGCAGCTTAGCCTTACAGGCTGAAGCTTTCTTT. This gives the protein CASSLALQAEAFF. V is TRBV7-9 and J is TRBJ1-1, with a possible D match to TRBD1 (5 bases). Germline CDR1 is SEHNR and CDR2 is FQNEAQ (reference sequence). The V end was cut by 0 bases, the J end by 6 bases, with 8 bases between. CDR3 size: 13 residues.

This chain connects TRBV28 to TRBJ2-7; 13 bases are shared with TRBD2. V lost 6 bases, J lost 3 bases, and 8 bases stayed unmatched. Per the germline V gene, CDR1 is MDHEN and CDR2 is SYDVKM. The CDR3 consists of 16 residues. The CDR3 DNA reads as TGTGCCAGCAGCCCGCTGGGGACTAGCGGGAACTACGAGCAGTACTTC. Its translation is CASSPLGTSGNYEQYF.

The chain uses TRBV5-8 and TRBJ2-7; TRBD2 aligns across 7 bases. Germline V gene data show CDR1 as SGHTS and CDR2 as YDEGEE. With V trimmed by 0 bases and J by 2 bases, 2 bases remained unmatched. The CDR3 is made up of 14 amino acids. CDR3 sequence (DNA): TGTGCCAGCAGCTTGGTTGGGAGGGCCTACGAGCAGTACTTC. This gives the protein CASSLVGRAYEQYF.

The chain employs TRBV7-2 and TRBJ1-1; 7 bases fit TRBD1. The length of the CDR3 is 13 residues. CDR1 is SGHTA and CDR2 is FQGNSA in the germline V gene. V shed 4 bases and J 1 base; nucleotides not matched to a gene: 0. In nucleotides, the CDR3 is TGTGCCAGCAGCTGGACAGGGAACACTGAAGCTTTCTTT. The encoded protein is CASSWTGNTEAFF.